Listed below are T cell receptor beta chains from one sample, sequenced in a study of blood T cells in healthy people across ages. TCRdb re-analysed the 5' RACE reads in MiXCR, keeping a single row per CDR3 protein. This table holds 1,500,000 or so distinct CDR3 sequences, about 42% found once. The sequenced material came from blood. The receptors originated from a woman aged 18-29 years in good health. Each CDR3 is given with its conserved first and last residue. Each record gives: V gene, J gene, D gene, clone size, CDR3 DNA, CDR3 protein. D genes are given only for firm matches. For some rows the clone size is stated as once, few or many, or as a class when expanded; others skip it.

V: TRBV20-1
J: TRBJ2-7
D: -
size: few
DNA: TGCAGTGCTAGAGAGCGGGGAACCAACGAGCAGTACTTC
CDR3: CSARERGTNEQYF

V: TRBV2
J: TRBJ2-1
D: -
size: many
DNA: TGTGCCAGCAGTGAGACTAGAGGAGCAGGGAATGAGCAGTTCTTC
CDR3: CASSETRGAGNEQFF

V: TRBV5-1
J: TRBJ1-2
D: -
size: -
DNA: TGCGCCAGCAGCGTGGGGTCTGTTCGGGATGGCTACACCTTC
CDR3: CASSVGSVRDGYTF

V: TRBV7-9
J: TRBJ1-5
D: TRBD1
size: many
DNA: TGTGCCAGCAGCTTCACAGGGGACCAGCCCCAGCATTTT
CDR3: CASSFTGDQPQHF

V: TRBV7-2
J: TRBJ1-2
D: -
size: -
DNA: TGTGCCAGCAGCTTAGACGGACTCACTAACTATGGCTACACCTTC
CDR3: CASSLDGLTNYGYTF

V: TRBV28
J: TRBJ2-5
D: -
size: few
DNA: TGTGCCAGCACCAAGGGGGGACTCGGGGGCCAAGAGACCCAGTACTTC
CDR3: CASTKGGLGGQETQYF

V: TRBV29-1
J: TRBJ2-3
D: -
size: few
DNA: TGCAGCGTTGTTCGATGGAATACTCCAGATACGCAGTATTTT
CDR3: CSVVRWNTPDTQYF

V: TRBV9
J: TRBJ2-1
D: -
size: -
DNA: TGTGCCAGCAACGGCGTGAACAATGAGCAGTTCTTC
CDR3: CASNGVNNEQFF

V: TRBV4-3
J: TRBJ2-7
D: -
size: many
DNA: TGCGCCAGCAGCCAAGTTCAGGGCTACGAGCAGTACTTC
CDR3: CASSQVQGYEQYF

V: TRBV20-1
J: TRBJ1-5
D: TRBD1
size: few
DNA: TGCAGTGCTCGTGGGACAGGGGGGGTCCATAGCAATCAGCCCCAGCATTTT
CDR3: CSARGTGGVHSNQPQHF

V: TRBV18
J: TRBJ2-2
D: -
size: -
DNA: TGTGCCAGCTCACCTAGGCTAGAGAACACCGGGGAGCTGTTTTTT
CDR3: CASSPRLENTGELFF

V: TRBV7-9
J: TRBJ1-2
D: -
size: few
DNA: TGTGCCAGCAGCCCCCCCGGGACGACTGGCTACACCTTC
CDR3: CASSPPGTTGYTF

V: TRBV7-2
J: TRBJ2-7
D: -
size: -
DNA: TGTGCCAGCAGCTTAGGGTACGCCCGCTCCTACGAGCAGTACTTC
CDR3: CASSLGYARSYEQYF

V: TRBV6-1
J: TRBJ2-1
D: TRBD1
size: -
DNA: TGTGCCAGCAGCCAATCGGGACAGGGACTTTCCCATGAGCAGTTCTTC
CDR3: CASSQSGQGLSHEQFF

V: TRBV12-5
J: TRBJ2-3
D: TRBD2
size: -
DNA: TGTGCTAGTGGTCCTTTAGCGGGGTCCCGCACAGATACGCAGTATTTT
CDR3: CASGPLAGSRTDTQYF

V: TRBV4-1
J: TRBJ2-7
D: -
size: -
DNA: TGCGCCAGCGGCCAAGATGAGGTGATGGCAGTCTACGAGCAGTACTTC
CDR3: CASGQDEVMAVYEQYF

V: TRBV4-1
J: TRBJ2-1
D: -
size: -
DNA: TGCGCCAGCAGCCAAGTTCTCGCCCCCCTTGGGGGAGGGCAGTTCTTC
CDR3: CASSQVLAPLGGGQFF

V: TRBV4-2
J: TRBJ2-1
D: -
size: -
DNA: TGTGCCAGCAGCCAAACTCTCCCCCCCTCCTTGCGATACAATGAGCAGTTCTTC
CDR3: CASSQTLPPSLRYNEQFF

V: TRBV11-2
J: TRBJ1-5
D: TRBD1
size: -
DNA: TGTGCCAGCAGCTTAGTCGGGACAGGGGTCCAGCATTTT
CDR3: CASSLVGTGVQHF

V: TRBV7-9
J: TRBJ1-1
D: -
size: few
DNA: TGTGCCAGCAGCTTAGTGGTAGGGGTGCGCACTGAAGCTTTCTTT
CDR3: CASSLVVGVRTEAFF

V: TRBV7-2
J: TRBJ1-4
D: -
size: -
DNA: TGTGCCAGCAGCTTCTCCGGGACGGCGGGAGAAAAACTGTTTTTT
CDR3: CASSFSGTAGEKLFF

V: TRBV10-3
J: TRBJ2-7
D: -
size: -
DNA: TGTGCCATCCGATGGGACCCCGAGGGCGAGCAGTACTTC
CDR3: CAIRWDPEGEQYF

V: TRBV4-3
J: TRBJ1-5
D: -
size: -
DNA: TGCGCCAGCAGCCAAGGGCATGGCAGCAATCAGCCCCAGCATTTT
CDR3: CASSQGHGSNQPQHF

V: TRBV20-1
J: TRBJ2-5
D: -
size: few
DNA: TGCAGTGCTAGAATGCGGAAGCCGAGTAAAGAGACCCAGTACTTC
CDR3: CSARMRKPSKETQYF

V: TRBV27
J: TRBJ2-7
D: -
size: -
DNA: TGTGCCAGCAGTTTGGTGCCTTCCAGGGAGCAGTACTTC
CDR3: CASSLVPSREQYF

V: TRBV21-1
J: TRBJ2-7
D: -
size: -
DNA: TGTGCCAGCCCCAAAGGCCTGGGAGGTGGCTACGAGCAGTACTTC
CDR3: CASPKGLGGGYEQYF

V: TRBV3-1
J: TRBJ2-5
D: TRBD2
size: -
DNA: TGTGCCAGCAGCCAAGGTCTAGCGGGGAGTATAGAGACCCAGTACTTC
CDR3: CASSQGLAGSIETQYF

V: TRBV28
J: TRBJ2-1
D: -
size: -
DNA: TGTGCCAGCAGCAGACTAGGGGTCGACAATGAGCAGTTCTTC
CDR3: CASSRLGVDNEQFF

V: TRBV7-3
J: TRBJ2-7
D: -
size: few
DNA: TGTGCCAGCAGCTTAATGGGGGGAGTAAACGAGCAGTACTTC
CDR3: CASSLMGGVNEQYF

V: TRBV12-3/TRBV12-4
J: TRBJ2-5
D: -
size: few
DNA: TGTGCCAGCAGCTCCGGCTGGCGAGAGACCCAGTACTTC
CDR3: CASSSGWRETQYF

V: TRBV6-5
J: TRBJ1-6
D: -
size: few
DNA: TGTGCCAGCAGTTACTCGGGGGACCAAAGGTCACCCCTCCACTTT
CDR3: CASSYSGDQRSPLHF

V: TRBV5-6
J: TRBJ2-7
D: TRBD1
size: -
DNA: TGTGCCAGCAGCTGGACAGGGGCCTACAATGAGCAGTACTTC
CDR3: CASSWTGAYNEQYF

V: TRBV4-3
J: TRBJ2-7
D: -
size: -
DNA: TGCGCCAGCAGCCAAGCCTTGGCTAGCGACTCCTACGAGCAGTACTTC
CDR3: CASSQALASDSYEQYF

V: TRBV6-1
J: TRBJ1-5
D: -
size: few
DNA: TGTGCCAGTACATTAGGGGGACTCAATCAGCCCCAGCATTTT
CDR3: CASTLGGLNQPQHF

V: TRBV7-2
J: TRBJ2-1
D: TRBD2
size: -
DNA: TGTGCCAGCAGCGCGGAGGTAGCGGGGGATGGGCAGTTCTTC
CDR3: CASSAEVAGDGQFF

V: TRBV6-2/TRBV6-3
J: TRBJ2-7
D: TRBD1
size: -
DNA: TGTGCCAGCAGTCCCCGGACAGGATCCTGGTACGAGCAGTACTTC
CDR3: CASSPRTGSWYEQYF

V: TRBV5-1
J: TRBJ2-2
D: TRBD1
size: -
DNA: TGCGCCAGCAGCCTCACAGGGGGCTTTGACACCGGGGAGCTGTTTTTT
CDR3: CASSLTGGFDTGELFF

V: TRBV4-1
J: TRBJ1-4
D: -
size: -
DNA: TGCGCCAGCAGCCAAGTGCCGGCAACTAATGAAAAACTGTTTTTT
CDR3: CASSQVPATNEKLFF

V: TRBV9
J: TRBJ1-6
D: -
size: -
DNA: TGTGCCAGCAGCGTAGAGTCGGCCGAGAATTCACCCCTCCACTTT
CDR3: CASSVESAENSPLHF

V: TRBV7-9
J: TRBJ1-1
D: -
size: -
DNA: TGTGCCAGCAGCTTTAAGTCTGTGTCGGTCCTGGGGAACACTGAAGCTTTCTTT
CDR3: CASSFKSVSVLGNTEAFF

V: TRBV7-9
J: TRBJ2-7
D: -
size: many
DNA: TGTGCCAGCAGCCTTACAGGGTCACACGAGCAGTACTTC
CDR3: CASSLTGSHEQYF

V: TRBV7-2
J: TRBJ2-7
D: TRBD1
size: -
DNA: TGTGCCAGCAGCTTGTATGACCAGGGGGCAGGCTACGAGCAGTACTTC
CDR3: CASSLYDQGAGYEQYF

V: TRBV7-9
J: TRBJ2-1
D: TRBD2
size: -
DNA: TGTGCCAGCAGCTCTGGACTAGCGGGGGCGCCTTTCTACAATGAGCAGTTCTTC
CDR3: CASSSGLAGAPFYNEQFF

V: TRBV5-1
J: TRBJ1-1
D: -
size: -
DNA: TGCGCCAGCAGCTTGTCGGACTCGGAAGTAGCTTTCTTT
CDR3: CASSLSDSEVAFF

V: TRBV7-2
J: TRBJ2-3
D: -
size: few
DNA: TGTGCCAGCAGCCTAAGAGGGCGGAGCAGCACAGATACGCAGTATTTT
CDR3: CASSLRGRSSTDTQYF

V: TRBV12-5
J: TRBJ2-3
D: TRBD1
size: -
DNA: TGTGCTAGTGGTTGGGGGACAGCGGATACGCAGTATTTT
CDR3: CASGWGTADTQYF

V: TRBV20-1
J: TRBJ2-3
D: TRBD1
size: -
DNA: TGCAGTGCTAGGGACAGGGGAAATACGCAGTATTTT
CDR3: CSARDRGNTQYF

V: TRBV20-1
J: TRBJ2-1
D: TRBD2
size: few
DNA: TGCAGTGCTAGGGTGTTAGCGGGAGATAATGAGCAGTTCTTC
CDR3: CSARVLAGDNEQFF